This entry lists 24 T cell receptor beta chains sequenced from one sample in a study of blood T cell repertoires in COVID-19. Only in-frame clones appear in the TCRdb table, and some are missing; sequencing was by immunoSEQ multiplex PCR. The sample has roughly 310,000 clones, approximately 88% seen once. Material for sequencing was peripheral blood. Source of these receptors: a woman in her forties or fifties with active or convalescent COVID-19.

This clone is a singleton in its sample. The rearrangement links TRBV4-1 to TRBJ2-3, with D perhaps TRBD2 (5 bases). CDR1 MGHRA and CDR2 YSYEKL come from the germline V gene. V was trimmed by 1 base and J by 0 bases, leaving 17 bases between them. The CDR3 covers 18 residues. CDR3 in amino acids: CASSQGTLEALSTDTQYF. CDR3 DNA sequence: TGCGCCAGCAGCCAAGGAACCTTGGAGGCCTTAAGCACAGATACGCAGTATTTT.

This clone appeared a few times. The rearrangement links TRBV10-3 to TRBJ1-1; D is possibly TRBD1 (6 bases). This CDR3 spans 16 amino acids. Trimming pared 4 bases from V and 0 bases from J, leaving 15 bases between. Germline V gives CDR1 ENHRY, CDR2 SYGVKD. CDR3 in amino acids: CAISVQGSSVNTEAFF. CDR3 bases: TGTGCCATCAGTGTTCAGGGGAGTTCGGTGAACACTGAAGCTTTCTTT.

The chain has TRBV24-1 and TRBJ2-7; 8 bases fit TRBD1. Germline CDR1 KGHDR, CDR2 SFDVKD. Trimming took 2 bases from V and 1 from J; bases not matched to a gene: 3. This CDR3 contains 15 residues. CDR3 sequence: CATSDSGGASYEQYF. DNA of the CDR3: TGTGCCACCAGTGATTCAGGGGGCGCGTCCTACGAGCAGTACTTC.

The rearrangement uses TRBV4-1 and TRBJ1-6; a possible D gene is TRBD1 (5 bases). V dropped 3 bases and J dropped 10 bases, with 19 bases sitting between them. The CDR3 has 16 residues. Germline assignment: CDR1 MGHRA and CDR2 YSYEKL. The CDR3: CASSHFSAGKSSPLHF. CDR3 sequence (DNA): TGCGCCAGCAGCCACTTTTCGGCAGGGAAGTCCTCACCCCTCCACTTT.

In this sample, this clone turned up a few times. V and J are TRBV5-4 and TRBJ2-7, with D maybe TRBD2 (5 bases). Trimming shortened V by 4 bases and J by 2 bases, and 13 bases separated the two germline ends. The CDR3 length is 14 residues. CDR1 and CDR2 from the germline V gene are SGHNT and YYREEE (reference sequence). In nucleotides, the CDR3 is TGTGCCAGCAGCCCGGACTTAGGAACCTACGAGCAGTACTTC. It codes for CASSPDLGTYEQYF.

The V and J genes are TRBV18 and TRBJ2-6, with 8 bases fitting TRBD1. V dropped 4 bases and J dropped 2; count of bases not matched to a gene: 13. The CDR3 spans 19 residues. Germline lookup yields CDR1 KGHSH and CDR2 LQKENI. This CDR3 is CASSLWTGPSGAGANVLTF. The CDR3 DNA is TGTGCCAGCTCACTCTGGACAGGGCCTTCGGGGGCTGGGGCCAACGTCCTGACTTTC.

This clone was seen once. V is TRBV29-1 and J is TRBJ1-1; the D gene is possibly TRBD1 (6 bases). V lost 7 bases to trimming and J lost 3 bases, with 15 bases between them. Germline lookup yields CDR1 SQVTM and CDR2 ANQGSEA. This CDR3 contains 13 residues. The chain's CDR3 is CSAKGGAYTEAFF. The CDR3 nucleotides are TGCAGCGCCAAAGGGGGGGCGTACACTGAAGCTTTCTTT. Drawing the rest from reference TRBV29-1 and TRBJ1-1, the complete variable domain is SAVISQKPSRDICQRGTSLTIQCQVDSQVTMMFWYRQQPGQSLTLIATANQGSEATYESGFVIDKFPISRPNLTFSTLTVSNMSPEDSSIYLCSAKGGAYTEAFFGQGTRLTVV.

For this clone: One end of the junction does not line up with germline, which may come from a read error. This chain uses TRBV28 with TRBJ1-1; 9 bases fit TRBD1. CDR1 is MDHEN, CDR2 SYDVKM, per germline. The CDR3 extends over 14 amino acids. The CDR3 spells CASSPPGQGPDFPF. The CDR3 coding sequence is TGTGCCAGCAGTCCGCCGGGACAGGGACCTGACTTCCCGTTT.

This chain connects TRBV7-8 to TRBJ1-5; 7 bases match TRBD1. V was clipped by 0 bases and J by 7 bases; unmatched bases: 0. Germline CDR1 reads SGHVS; CDR2 reads FQNEAQ. This CDR3 is 13 amino acids long. In DNA form, the CDR3 reads TGTGCCAGCAGCTTAGCAGGGGGCCAGCCCCAGCATTTT. Translation: CASSLAGGQPQHF. Full variable domain (remainder filled in from reference TRBV7-8 and TRBJ1-5): GAGVSQSPRYKVAKRGQDVALRCDPISGHVSLFWYQQALGQGPEFLTYFQNEAQLDKSGLPSDRFFAERPEGSVSTLKIQRTQQEDSAVYLCASSLAGGQPQHFGDGTRLSIL.

J is TRBJ2-2 and V is TRBV30; 9 nucleotides line up with TRBD1. Germline V gene sequence: CDR1 GTSNPN, CDR2 SVGIG (reference sequence). The CDR3 sequence is 16 residues long. The trim removed 0 bases at V and 4 bases at J, leaving 6 bases unmatched. The CDR3 protein is CAWSVRTGARTGELFF. The CDR3 DNA is TGTGCCTGGAGTGTACGGACAGGGGCCCGCACCGGGGAGCTGTTTTTT.

The V and J genes are TRBV9 and TRBJ2-7; no firm D call. Between the trimmed V and J ends, which lost 3 bases and 3 bases, there was a span of 13 bases. The CDR3 is 14 amino acids. The V gene's germline CDR1 is SGDLS and CDR2 YYNGEE. CDR3 DNA: TGTGCCAGCAGCGCAAACAGCCTTAACTACGAGCAGTACTTC. Protein: CASSANSLNYEQYF. Drawing the rest from reference TRBV9 and TRBJ2-7, the complete variable domain is DSGVTQTPKHLITATGQRVTLRCSPRSGDLSVYWYQQSLDQGLQFLIQYYNGEERAKGNILERFSAQQFPDLHSELNLSSLELGDSALYFCASSANSLNYEQYFGPGTRLTVT.

The V call is TRBV18, the J call TRBJ2-2; weak D call: TRBD2 (6 bases). In germline, CDR1 is KGHSH, CDR2 LQKENI. The V end was cut by 0 bases, the J end by 3 bases, with 23 bases between. The CDR3 runs to 20 residues. The CDR3 spells CASSPPWPLGGLGYTGELFF. The CDR3 nucleotides read TGTGCCAGCTCACCACCTTGGCCATTAGGAGGGCTCGGGTACACCGGGGAGCTGTTTTTT.

In its sample, this clone was seen once. This rearrangement joins TRBV25-1 to TRBJ1-1, with D tentatively TRBD1 (6 bases). Germline V gene lookup returns CDR1 MGHDK and CDR2 SYGVNS. The V gene lost 5 bases and the J gene lost 0 bases, with 19 bases spanning the gap. The CDR3 is made up of 17 amino acids. The CDR3 sequence is CASSTTFGQPVNTEAFF. The CDR3 coding sequence is TGTGCCAGCAGTACTACCTTTGGACAGCCCGTGAACACTGAAGCTTTCTTT. Variable domain in full (rest from reference TRBV25-1 and TRBJ1-1): EADIYQTPRYLVIGTGKKITLECSQTMGHDKMYWYQQDPGMELHLIHYSYGVNSTEKGDLSSESTVSRIRTEHFPLTLESARPSHTSQYLCASSTTFGQPVNTEAFFGQGTRLTVV.

This clone was found a few times. The J gene is TRBJ1-5, the V gene TRBV19; D is possibly TRBD1 (6 bases). Germline assignment: CDR1 LNHDA and CDR2 SQIVND (reference sequence). V dropped 6 bases and J dropped 0 bases, with 12 bases sitting between them. This CDR3 has 15 amino acids. The CDR3 nucleotides read TGTGCCAGTAGAGCCGGGACATATAGCAATCAGCCCCAGCATTTT. Amino acid sequence: CASRAGTYSNQPQHF. Combining the CDR3 with reference TRBV19 and TRBJ1-5 gives the whole variable domain DGGITQSPKYLFRKEGQNVTLSCEQNLNHDAMYWYRQDPGQGLRLIYYSQIVNDFQKGDIAEGYSVSREKKESFPLTVTSAQKNPTAFYLCASRAGTYSNQPQHFGDGTRLSIL.

This rearrangement joins TRBV9 to TRBJ2-5; 7 bases match TRBD1. The CDR3 has 15 amino acids. Germline V gene sequence: CDR1 SGDLS, CDR2 YYNGEE. The junction had 11 bases not matched to a gene; V was cut back by 4 bases and J by 5 bases. The CDR3 sequence: CASSPGTAFGETQYF. The CDR3 nucleotides are TGTGCCAGCAGCCCAGGGACAGCGTTTGGGGAGACCCAGTACTTC.

Only a few counts were recorded for this clone. V and J are TRBV19 and TRBJ1-5; D is undetermined. Germline V gene lookup returns CDR1 LNHDA and CDR2 SQIVND (reference sequence). V was pared by 0 bases and J by 0 bases, with 9 bases between. The CDR3 spans 16 residues. CDR3 sequence (DNA): TGTGCCAGTAGTATAGACAGCTACTATAGCAATCAGCCCCAGCATTTT. Protein sequence: CASSIDSYYSNQPQHF. The full variable domain, in which reference TRBV19 and TRBJ1-5 provide the parts outside the CDR3, is DGGITQSPKYLFRKEGQNVTLSCEQNLNHDAMYWYRQDPGQGLRLIYYSQIVNDFQKGDIAEGYSVSREKKESFPLTVTSAQKNPTAFYLCASSIDSYYSNQPQHFGDGTRLSIL.

This clone appeared a few times. The J gene is TRBJ2-7, the V gene TRBV2; TRBD2 matches at 7 bases. J was trimmed by 0 bases and V by 8 bases; bases with no gene match: 4. The CDR3 totals 13 residues. The germline CDR1 and CDR2 sequences are SNHLY and FYNNEI. The DNA for the CDR3 is TGTGCCAGCGGACTAGACTACTCCTACGAGCAGTACTTC. It translates to CASGLDYSYEQYF.

This chain links TRBV30 with TRBJ2-3; 7 positions match TRBD2. CDR1 GTSNPN and CDR2 SVGIG come from the germline V gene (reference sequence). With 0 bases clipped from V and 1 base from J, the junction kept 7 bases outside the gene matches. The CDR3 loop spans 16 amino acids. CDR3 nucleotide sequence: TGTGCCTGGAGTGTACCAAAGCGGGATGGCACAGATACGCAGTATTTT. Its protein is CAWSVPKRDGTDTQYF. Using reference TRBV30 and TRBJ2-3 for the parts outside the CDR3, the full variable domain is SQTIHQWPATLVQPVGSPLSLECTVEGTSNPNLYWYRQAAGRGLQLLFYSVGIGQISSEVPQNLSASRPQDRQFILSSKKLLLSDSGFYLCAWSVPKRDGTDTQYFGPGTRLTVL.

This clone showed up just once. V is TRBV4-2 and J is TRBJ2-3; weak D call: TRBD2 (7 bases). The germline CDR1 and CDR2 sequences are LGHNA and YNFKEQ. Trimming removed 4 bases at V and 4 bases at J, with 18 bases between. This CDR3 contains 16 residues. The CDR3 spells CASSPGEGEFADTQYF. The CDR3, as DNA: TGTGCCAGCAGCCCCGGGGAGGGGGAATTCGCAGATACGCAGTATTTT.

This sequence joins TRBV12-3 or TRBV12-4 and TRBJ1-5, with 8 bases lining up with TRBD1. The CDR3 is 13 amino acids. J lost 6 bases, V lost 6 bases, and 4 bases had no gene match. CDR3 residues: CASRPGQGQPQHF. The CDR3 DNA reads as TGTGCCAGCAGACCCGGACAGGGTCAGCCCCAGCATTTT.

The J gene is TRBJ2-7, the V gene TRBV4-3; D perhaps matches TRBD1 (6 bases). V was clipped by 1 base and J by 0 bases, with 10 bases between them. Germline-derived CDR1 and CDR2 are LGHNA and YSLEER. The CDR3 extends over 15 amino acids. The CDR3 sequence is CASSQGWDNSYEQYF. The CDR3 DNA reads TGCGCCAGCAGCCAAGGATGGGACAACTCCTACGAGCAGTACTTC.

V and J are TRBV27 and TRBJ2-2; 8 nucleotides align to TRBD1. This CDR3 has 13 amino acids. Germline values: CDR1 MNHEY, CDR2 SMNVEV (reference sequence). The ends lost 7 bases at V and 6 bases at J; junction bases unmatched: 4. In DNA form, the CDR3 reads TGTGCCAGCAAAAAGACAGGGGCCGGGGAGCTGTTTTTT. Its translation is CASKKTGAGELFF.

On this clone: The sample contains more than one DNA sequence encoding this CDR3. The chain combines TRBV11-2 with TRBJ2-1; D is ambiguous. Trimming shortened V by 1 base and J by 0 bases, and 7 bases separated the two germline ends. The CDR3 runs 15 residues. Germline-derived CDR1 and CDR2 are SGHAT and FQNNGV. CDR3 nucleotides: TGTGCCAGCAGCTTAGGCGGAAGCTCCTACAATGAGCAGTTCTTC. Its translation is CASSLGGSSYNEQFF. Combining the CDR3 with reference TRBV11-2 and TRBJ2-1 gives the whole variable domain EAGVAQSPRYKIIEKRQSVAFWCNPISGHATLYWYQQILGQGPKLLIQFQNNGVVDDSQLPKDRFSAERLKGVDSTLKIQPAKLEDSAVYLCASSLGGSSYNEQFFGPGTRLTVL.

This chain connects TRBV6-2 or TRBV6-3 to TRBJ1-2, with TRBD1 identical over 7 bases. The germline V gene has CDR1 MNHEY and CDR2 SVGEGT. There are 14 residues in the CDR3. V lost 2 bases, J lost 10 bases, and 10 bases stayed unmatched. The CDR3 DNA follows: TGTGCCAGCAGTTACCCCGGGACAGATAGGATCTACACCTTC. This translates into CASSYPGTDRIYTF.